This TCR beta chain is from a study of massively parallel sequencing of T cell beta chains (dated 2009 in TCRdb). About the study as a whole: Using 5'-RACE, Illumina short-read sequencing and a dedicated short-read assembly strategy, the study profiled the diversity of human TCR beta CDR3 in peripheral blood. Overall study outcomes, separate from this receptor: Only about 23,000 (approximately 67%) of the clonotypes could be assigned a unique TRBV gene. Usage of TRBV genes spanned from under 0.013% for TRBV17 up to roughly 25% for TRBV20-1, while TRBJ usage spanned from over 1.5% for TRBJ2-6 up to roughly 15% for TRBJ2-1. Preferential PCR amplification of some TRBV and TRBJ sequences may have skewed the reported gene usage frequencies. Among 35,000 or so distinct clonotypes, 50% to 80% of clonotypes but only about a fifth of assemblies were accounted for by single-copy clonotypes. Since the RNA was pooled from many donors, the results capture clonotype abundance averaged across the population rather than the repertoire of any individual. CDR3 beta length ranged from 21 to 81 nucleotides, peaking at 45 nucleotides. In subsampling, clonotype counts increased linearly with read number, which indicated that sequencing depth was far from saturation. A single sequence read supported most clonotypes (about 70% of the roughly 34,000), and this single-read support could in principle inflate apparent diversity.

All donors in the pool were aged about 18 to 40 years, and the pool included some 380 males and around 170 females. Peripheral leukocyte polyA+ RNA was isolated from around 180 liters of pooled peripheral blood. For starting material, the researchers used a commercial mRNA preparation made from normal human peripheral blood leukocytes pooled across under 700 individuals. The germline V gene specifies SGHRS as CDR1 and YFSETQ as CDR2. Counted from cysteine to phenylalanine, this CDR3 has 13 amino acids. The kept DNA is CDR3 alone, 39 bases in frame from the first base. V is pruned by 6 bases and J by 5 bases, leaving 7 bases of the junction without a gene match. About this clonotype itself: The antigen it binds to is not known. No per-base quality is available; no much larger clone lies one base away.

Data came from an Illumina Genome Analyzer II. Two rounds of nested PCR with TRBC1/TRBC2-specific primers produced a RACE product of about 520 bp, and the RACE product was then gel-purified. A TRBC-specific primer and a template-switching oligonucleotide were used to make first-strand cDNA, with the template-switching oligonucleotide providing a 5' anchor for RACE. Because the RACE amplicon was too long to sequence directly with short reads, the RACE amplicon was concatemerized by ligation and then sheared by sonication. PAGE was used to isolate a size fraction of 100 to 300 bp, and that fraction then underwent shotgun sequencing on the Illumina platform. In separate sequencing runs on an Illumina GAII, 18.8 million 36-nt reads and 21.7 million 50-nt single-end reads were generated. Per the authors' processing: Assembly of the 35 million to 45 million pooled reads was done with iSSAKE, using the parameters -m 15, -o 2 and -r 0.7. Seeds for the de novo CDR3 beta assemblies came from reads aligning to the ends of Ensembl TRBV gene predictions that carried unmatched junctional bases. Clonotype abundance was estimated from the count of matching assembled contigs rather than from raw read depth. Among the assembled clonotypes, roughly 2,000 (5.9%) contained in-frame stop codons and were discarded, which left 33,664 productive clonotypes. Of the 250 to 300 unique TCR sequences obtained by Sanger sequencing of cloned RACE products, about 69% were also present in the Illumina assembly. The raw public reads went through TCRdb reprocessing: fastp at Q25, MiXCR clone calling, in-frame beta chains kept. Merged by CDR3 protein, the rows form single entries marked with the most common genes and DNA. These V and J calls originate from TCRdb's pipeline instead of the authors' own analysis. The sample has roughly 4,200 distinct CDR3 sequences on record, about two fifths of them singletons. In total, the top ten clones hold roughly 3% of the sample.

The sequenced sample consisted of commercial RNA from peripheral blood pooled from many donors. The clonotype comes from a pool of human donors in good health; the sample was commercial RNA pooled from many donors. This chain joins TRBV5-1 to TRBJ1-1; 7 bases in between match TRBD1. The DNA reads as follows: TGCGCCAGCACCCGACAGGGAAGGACTGAAGCTTTCTTT. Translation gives CASTRQGRTEAFF.